These T cell receptor beta chains were read from a single sample in a study of vaccination and CD4 T cells after COVID-19. TCRdb processed the PCR reads anew with MiXCR; each CDR3 protein has one entry. The profile shows about 13,000 distinct CDR3 sequences, under 65% of them singletons. No antigen has been assigned to these receptors. Specimen: CD4+ T cells from blood, cultured in vitro. The receptors here all came from a human donor who had recovered from COVID-19. CDR3s include the opening cysteine and the closing phenylalanine or tryptophan.

>TRBJ1-1|TRBV19
CASSTTLNTEAFF
>TRBJ2-3|TRBV10-3
CAISERAETDTQYF
>TRBJ2-7|TRBV28
CASISLAGGAYEQYF
>TRBJ2-3|TRBV10-1
CASSDGLPDTQYF
>TRBJ2-7|TRBV15
CAAGNPSTYEQYF
>TRBJ2-7|TRBV6-1
CASRRGLAGEEQYF
>TRBJ1-1|TRBV28
CASSSDINTEAFF
>TRBJ1-6|TRBV7-2
CASRVGNSPLHF
>TRBJ2-7|TRBV12-3/TRBV12-4
CASSLGWQSYEQYF
>TRBJ1-2|TRBV6-1
CASSEIGGLYGYTF
>TRBJ2-3|TRBV27
CASSSTLSDTQYF
>TRBJ2-3|TRBV28
CASSSNYKLADTDTQYF
>TRBJ2-6|TRBV20-1
CSFASGNSGANVLTF
>TRBJ2-5|TRBV4-1
CASSQPYRGGEGETQYF
>TRBJ1-2|TRBV12-5
CASGYSNYGYTF
>TRBJ2-7|TRBV20-1
CSAIADRVREQYF
>TRBJ1-5|TRBV7-2
CASSTSRDLQPQHF
>TRBJ2-5|TRBV2
CASRTEEETQYF
>TRBJ1-2|TRBV19
CASSTRTGYGYTF
>TRBJ2-3|TRBV7-2
CASSFRGAGPITDTQYF
>TRBJ2-5|TRBV18
CASSPNGDGYQETQYF
>TRBJ2-1|TRBV7-6
CASNLGAGGQLEQFF
>TRBJ2-5|TRBV2
CASSSDNRETQYF
>TRBJ1-1|TRBV11-3
CASSLSRDSFDEAFF
>TRBJ1-2|TRBV20-1
CSASLGGPVYGYTF